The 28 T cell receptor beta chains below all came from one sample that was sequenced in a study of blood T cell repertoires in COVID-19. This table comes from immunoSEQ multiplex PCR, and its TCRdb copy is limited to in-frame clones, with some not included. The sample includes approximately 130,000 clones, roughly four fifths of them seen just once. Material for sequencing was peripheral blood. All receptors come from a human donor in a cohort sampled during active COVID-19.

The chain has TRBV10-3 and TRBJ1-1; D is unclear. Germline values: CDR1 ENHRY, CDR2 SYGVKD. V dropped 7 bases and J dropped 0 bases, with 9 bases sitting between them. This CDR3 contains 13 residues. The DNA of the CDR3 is TGTGCCATCACACGCGCCATGAACACTGAAGCTTTCTTT. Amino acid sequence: CAITRAMNTEAFF.

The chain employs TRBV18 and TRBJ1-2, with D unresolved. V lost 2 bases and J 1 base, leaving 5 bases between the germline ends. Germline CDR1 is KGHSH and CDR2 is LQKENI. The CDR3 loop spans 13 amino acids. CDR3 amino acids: CASSPGDNYGYTF. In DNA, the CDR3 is TGTGCCAGCTCACCAGGAGATAACTATGGCTACACCTTC.

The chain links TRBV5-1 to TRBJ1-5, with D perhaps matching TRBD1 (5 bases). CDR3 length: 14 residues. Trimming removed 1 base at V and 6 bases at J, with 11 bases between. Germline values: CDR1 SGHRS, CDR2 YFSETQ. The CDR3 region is CASSLYQGGQPQHF. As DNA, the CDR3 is TGCGCCAGCAGCTTGTATCAGGGCGGTCAGCCCCAGCATTTT.

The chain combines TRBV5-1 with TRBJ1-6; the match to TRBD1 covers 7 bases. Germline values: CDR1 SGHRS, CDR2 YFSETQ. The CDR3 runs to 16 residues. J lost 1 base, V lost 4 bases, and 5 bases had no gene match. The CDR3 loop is CASSRDSRSYNSPLHF. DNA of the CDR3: TGCGCCAGCAGCCGGGACAGCCGTTCCTATAATTCACCCCTCCACTTT.

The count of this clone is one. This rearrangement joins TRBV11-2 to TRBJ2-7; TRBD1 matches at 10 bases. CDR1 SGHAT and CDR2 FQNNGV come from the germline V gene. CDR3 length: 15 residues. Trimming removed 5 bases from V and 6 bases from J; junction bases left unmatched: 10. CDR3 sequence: CASSPIDRGPGEQYF. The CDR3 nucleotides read TGTGCCAGCAGCCCTATAGACAGGGGGCCAGGCGAGCAGTACTTC.

The CDR3 loop is CASSEASQPTNEKLFF. For the CDR3, the DNA is TGTGCCAGCAGTGAAGCTAGCCAGCCAACTAATGAAAAACTGTTTTTT. This rearrangement joins TRBV6-1 to TRBJ1-4; D ambiguous. Germline V gene lookup returns CDR1 MNHNS and CDR2 SASEGT. Between the trimmed V and J ends, which lost 0 bases and 0 bases, there was a span of 8 bases. The CDR3 is made up of 16 amino acids.

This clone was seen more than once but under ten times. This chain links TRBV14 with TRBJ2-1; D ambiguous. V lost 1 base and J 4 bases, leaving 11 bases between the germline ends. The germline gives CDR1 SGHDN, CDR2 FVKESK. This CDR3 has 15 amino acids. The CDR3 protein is CASSQGTSRYNEQFF. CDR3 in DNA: TGTGCCAGCAGCCAAGGTACATCCAGGTACAATGAGCAGTTCTTC.

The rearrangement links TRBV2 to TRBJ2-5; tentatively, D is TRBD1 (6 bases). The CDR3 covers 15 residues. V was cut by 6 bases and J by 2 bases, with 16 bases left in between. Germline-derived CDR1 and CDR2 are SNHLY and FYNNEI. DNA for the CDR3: TGTGCCAGCAGGGAGGCCTCCGGGACACAAGAGACCCAGTACTTC. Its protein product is CASREASGTQETQYF. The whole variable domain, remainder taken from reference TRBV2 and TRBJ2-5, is EPEVTQTPSHQVTQMGQEVILRCVPISNHLYFYWYRQILGQKVEFLVSFYNNEISEKSEIFDDQFSVERPDGSNFTLKIRSTKLEDSAMYFCASREASGTQETQYFGPGTRLLVL.

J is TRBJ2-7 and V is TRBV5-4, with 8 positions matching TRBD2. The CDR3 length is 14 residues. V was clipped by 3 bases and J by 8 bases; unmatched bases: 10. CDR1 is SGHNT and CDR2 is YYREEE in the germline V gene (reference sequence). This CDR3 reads CASSSRGGPTQQYF. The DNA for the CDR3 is TGTGCCAGCAGCTCACGGGGGGGACCTACGCAGCAGTACTTC.

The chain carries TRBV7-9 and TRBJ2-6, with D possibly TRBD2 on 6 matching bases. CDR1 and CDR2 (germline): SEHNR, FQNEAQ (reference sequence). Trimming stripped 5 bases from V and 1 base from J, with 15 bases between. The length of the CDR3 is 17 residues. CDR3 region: CASSPRGMGSGANVLTF. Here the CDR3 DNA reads TGTGCCAGCAGCCCCCGGGGGATGGGGTCTGGGGCCAACGTCCTGACTTTC.

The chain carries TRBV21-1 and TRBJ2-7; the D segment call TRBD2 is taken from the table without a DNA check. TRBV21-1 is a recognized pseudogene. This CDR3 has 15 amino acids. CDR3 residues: CASSQSLLATYEQYF. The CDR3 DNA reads TGTGCCAGCAGCCAAAGTCTTCTAGCGACCTACGAGCAGTACTTC.

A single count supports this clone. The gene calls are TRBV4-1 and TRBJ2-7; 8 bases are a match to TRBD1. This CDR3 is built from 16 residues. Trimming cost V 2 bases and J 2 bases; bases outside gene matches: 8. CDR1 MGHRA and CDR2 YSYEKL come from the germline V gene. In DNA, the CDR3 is TGCGCCAGCAGCCAATCCCTGGGGACAGGAACCTACGAGCAGTACTTC. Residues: CASSQSLGTGTYEQYF.

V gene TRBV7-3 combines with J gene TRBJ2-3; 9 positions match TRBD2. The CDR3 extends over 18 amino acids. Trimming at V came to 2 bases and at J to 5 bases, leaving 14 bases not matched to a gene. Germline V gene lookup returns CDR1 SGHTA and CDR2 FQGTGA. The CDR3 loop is CASSLGPLAGFRGDTQYF. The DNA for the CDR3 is TGTGCCAGCAGCTTAGGGCCCCTAGCGGGGTTTCGGGGAGATACGCAGTATTTT.

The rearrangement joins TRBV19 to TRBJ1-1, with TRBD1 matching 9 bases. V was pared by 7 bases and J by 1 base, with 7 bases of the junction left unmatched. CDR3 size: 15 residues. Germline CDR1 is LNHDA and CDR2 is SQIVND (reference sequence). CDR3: CASTKQGASNTEAFF. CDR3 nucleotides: TGTGCCAGTACTAAACAGGGGGCCTCGAACACTGAAGCTTTCTTT.

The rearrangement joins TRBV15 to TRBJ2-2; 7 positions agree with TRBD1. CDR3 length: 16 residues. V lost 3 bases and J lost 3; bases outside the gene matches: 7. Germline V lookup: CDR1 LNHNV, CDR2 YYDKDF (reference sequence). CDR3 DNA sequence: TGTGCCACCAGCAGTCAAAGACAGGGTCACACCGGGGAGCTGTTTTTT. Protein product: CATSSQRQGHTGELFF.

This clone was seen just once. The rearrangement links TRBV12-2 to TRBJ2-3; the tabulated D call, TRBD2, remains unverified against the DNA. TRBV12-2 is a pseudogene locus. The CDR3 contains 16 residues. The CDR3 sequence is CASRSPWRGGADTQYF. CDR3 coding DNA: TGTGCAAGTCGCTCACCCTGGAGGGGGGGCGCAGATACGCAGTATTTT.

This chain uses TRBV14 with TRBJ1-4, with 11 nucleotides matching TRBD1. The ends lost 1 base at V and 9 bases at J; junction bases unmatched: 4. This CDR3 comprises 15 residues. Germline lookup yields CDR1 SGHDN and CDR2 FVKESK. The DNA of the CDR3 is TGTGCCAGCAGCCAAGGGGGACAGGGGGTTAAAAAACTGTTTTTT. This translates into CASSQGGQGVKKLFF.

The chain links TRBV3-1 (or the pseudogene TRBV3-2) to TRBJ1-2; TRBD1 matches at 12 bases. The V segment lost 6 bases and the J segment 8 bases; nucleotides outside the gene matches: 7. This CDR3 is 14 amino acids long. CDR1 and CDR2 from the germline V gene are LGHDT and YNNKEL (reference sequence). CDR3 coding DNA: TGTGCCAGCAGGCGCCCCGGGACAGGGGGCGGCTACACCTTC. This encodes CASRRPGTGGGYTF.

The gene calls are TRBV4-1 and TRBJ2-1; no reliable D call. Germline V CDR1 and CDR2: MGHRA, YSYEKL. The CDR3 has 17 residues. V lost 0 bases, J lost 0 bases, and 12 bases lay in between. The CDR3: CASSQDATPSSYNEQFF. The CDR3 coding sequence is TGCGCCAGCAGCCAAGATGCAACTCCGAGCTCCTACAATGAGCAGTTCTTC.

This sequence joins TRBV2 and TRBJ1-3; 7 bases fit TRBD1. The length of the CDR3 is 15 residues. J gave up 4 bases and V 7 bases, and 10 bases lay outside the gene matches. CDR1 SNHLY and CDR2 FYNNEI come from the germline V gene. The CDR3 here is CASTEEGASGNTIYF. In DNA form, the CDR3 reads TGTGCCAGCACCGAGGAGGGGGCCTCAGGAAACACCATATATTTT.

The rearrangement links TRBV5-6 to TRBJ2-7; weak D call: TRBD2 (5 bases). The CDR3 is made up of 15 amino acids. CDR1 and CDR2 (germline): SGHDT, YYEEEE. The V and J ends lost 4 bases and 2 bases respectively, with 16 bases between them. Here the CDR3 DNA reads TGTGCCAGCAGCCGGAGGCGCCGTGGGGCCTACGAGCAGTACTTC. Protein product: CASSRRRRGAYEQYF.

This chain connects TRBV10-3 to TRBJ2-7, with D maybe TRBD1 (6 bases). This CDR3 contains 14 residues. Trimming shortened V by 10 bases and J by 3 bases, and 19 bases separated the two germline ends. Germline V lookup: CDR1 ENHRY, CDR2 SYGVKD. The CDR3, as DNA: TGTGCCACCCACGAGGCGCAGGGGCTCTACGAGCAGTACTTC. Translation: CATHEAQGLYEQYF.

The CDR3 loop is CASSYRTEDEQYF. In nucleotides, the CDR3 is TGTGCCAGCAGTTACAGGACAGAAGACGAGCAGTACTTC. The chain combines TRBV28 with TRBJ2-7; possible D gene TRBD1, 6 bases. This CDR3 contains 13 residues. Germline lookup yields CDR1 MDHEN and CDR2 SYDVKM. Trimming stripped 4 bases from V and 5 bases from J, with 12 bases between.

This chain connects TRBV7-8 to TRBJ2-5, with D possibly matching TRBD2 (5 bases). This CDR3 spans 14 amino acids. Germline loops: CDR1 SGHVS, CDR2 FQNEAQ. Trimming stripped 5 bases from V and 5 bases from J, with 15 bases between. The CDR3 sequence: CASSPGRVGETQYF. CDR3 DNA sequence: TGTGCCAGCAGCCCCGGGCGGGTTGGGGAGACCCAGTACTTC.

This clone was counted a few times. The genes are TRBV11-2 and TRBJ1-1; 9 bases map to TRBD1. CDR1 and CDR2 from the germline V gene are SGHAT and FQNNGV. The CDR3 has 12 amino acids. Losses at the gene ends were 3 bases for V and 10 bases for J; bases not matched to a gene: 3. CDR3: CASSLDRGTAFF. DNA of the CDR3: TGTGCCAGCAGCTTGGACAGGGGAACAGCTTTCTTT.

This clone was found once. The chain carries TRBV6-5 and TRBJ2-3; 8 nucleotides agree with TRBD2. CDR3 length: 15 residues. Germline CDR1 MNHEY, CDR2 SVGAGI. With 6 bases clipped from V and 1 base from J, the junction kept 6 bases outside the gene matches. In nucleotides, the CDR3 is TGTGCCAGCAGAAGACCGGGACTAGGCACAGATACGCAGTATTTT. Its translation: CASRRPGLGTDTQYF.

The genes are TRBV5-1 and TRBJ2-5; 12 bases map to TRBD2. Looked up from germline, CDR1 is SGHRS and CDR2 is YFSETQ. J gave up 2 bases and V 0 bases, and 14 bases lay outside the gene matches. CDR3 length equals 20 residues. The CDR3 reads CASSLGPTSGGPSGQETQYF. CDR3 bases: TGCGCCAGCAGCTTGGGTCCTACTAGCGGGGGGCCCTCAGGGCAAGAGACCCAGTACTTC.

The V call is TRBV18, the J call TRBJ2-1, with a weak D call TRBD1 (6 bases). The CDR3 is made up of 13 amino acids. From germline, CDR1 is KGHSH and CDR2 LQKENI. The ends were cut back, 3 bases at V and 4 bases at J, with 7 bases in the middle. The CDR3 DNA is TGTGCCAGCTCACCGGACAGTTACAATGAGCAGTTCTTC. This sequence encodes CASSPDSYNEQFF.